One sample yielded the 8 T cell receptor beta chains listed below, sequenced in a study of blood T cell repertoires in COVID-19 (dated by TCRdb to 2018 to 2020). Libraries were constructed by the immunoSEQ multiplex PCR assay. As stored in TCRdb, this immuneACCESS dataset retains in-frame rearrangements with V and J assigned. A fraction of the clones does not appear; measured against another copy, unresolved V genes explain less than half of the discrepancy, and the remainder lacks a known reason. The sample has about 110,000 clones on record, about nine tenths of them singletons. The ten most abundant clones make up 2.4% of the sample. The sample consisted of peripheral blood. The receptors were sampled from a human donor in a cohort sampled during active COVID-19.

This chain joins TRBV24-1 and TRBJ2-7, with 11 positions matching TRBD1. The V and J ends lost 4 bases and 6 bases, in that order; junction bases with no gene match: 7. Germline V gene lookup returns CDR1 KGHDR and CDR2 SFDVKD. This CDR3 region has 15 residues. The CDR3: CATSDFRTGGGEQYF. CDR3 in DNA: TGTGCCACCAGTGACTTCAGGACAGGGGGCGGCGAGCAGTACTTC.

The rearrangement links TRBV7-9 to TRBJ1-4, with D unclear. The CDR3 is made up of 16 amino acids. Deletions cut 2 bases from V and 0 bases from J, with 10 bases between. The germline V gene has CDR1 SEHNR and CDR2 FQNEAQ (reference sequence). CDR3 coding DNA: TGTGCCAGCAGCTTACACAGTTCCTCAACTAATGAAAAACTGTTTTTT. Translating it yields CASSLHSSSTNEKLFF. The full variable domain, its missing parts supplied by reference TRBV7-9 and TRBJ1-4, is DTGVSQNPRHKITKRGQNVTFRCDPISEHNRLYWYRQTLGQGPEFLTYFQNEAQLEKSRLLSDRFSAERPKGSFSTLEIQRTEQGDSAMYLCASSLHSSSTNEKLFFGSGTQLSVL.

The chain joins TRBV30 to TRBJ2-3; tentative D call: TRBD2 (5 bases). The V end was cut by 3 bases, the J end by 0 bases, with 22 bases between. Per germline, CDR1 GTSNPN and CDR2 SVGIG (reference sequence). The CDR3 totals 18 residues. The CDR3 DNA sequence: TGTGCCTGGAGCGACCCCATTGGCGGGCGCCAAAGCACAGATACGCAGTATTTT. Protein product: CAWSDPIGGRQSTDTQYF. The variable domain in full, with the rest retrieved from reference TRBV30 and TRBJ2-3, is SQTIHQWPATLVQPVGSPLSLECTVEGTSNPNLYWYRQAAGRGLQLLFYSVGIGQISSEVPQNLSASRPQDRQFILSSKKLLLSDSGFYLCAWSDPIGGRQSTDTQYFGPGTRLTVL.

V usage is TRBV6-5 and J usage is TRBJ1-2; 8 bases line up with TRBD1. The CDR3 consists of 15 residues. Germline V gene sequence: CDR1 MNHEY, CDR2 SVGAGI. V trimming: 4 bases; J trimming: 4 bases; junction bases outside the gene matches: 8. Here the CDR3 reads CASSSGTGGGYGYTF. In nucleotides, the CDR3 is TGTGCCAGCAGTTCCGGAACAGGGGGTGGCTATGGCTACACCTTC.

V usage is TRBV21-1 and J usage is TRBJ2-3; the table names TRBD2, a call not compared with the DNA. TRBV21-1 is listed as a pseudogene. The CDR3 has 15 residues. The CDR3 DNA is TGTGCCAGCAGCAATAGCGGGGGTTTCACAGATACGCAGTATTTT. Translation gives CASSNSGGFTDTQYF.

The chain joins TRBV19 to TRBJ1-3, with TRBD1 matching over 9 bases. With 7 bases clipped from V and 3 bases from J, the junction kept 7 bases outside the gene matches. The length of the CDR3 is 15 residues. Per the germline V gene, CDR1 is LNHDA and CDR2 is SQIVND (reference sequence). The CDR3, as DNA: TGTGCCAGTACCAGGGACAGGGAATTTGGAAACACCATATATTTT. It translates to CASTRDREFGNTIYF. Variable domain in full (rest from reference TRBV19 and TRBJ1-3): DGGITQSPKYLFRKEGQNVTLSCEQNLNHDAMYWYRQDPGQGLRLIYYSQIVNDFQKGDIAEGYSVSREKKESFPLTVTSAQKNPTAFYLCASTRDREFGNTIYFGEGSWLTVV.

The rearrangement joins TRBV6-5 to TRBJ2-1; tentatively, D is TRBD2 (6 bases). The CDR3 covers 15 residues. Trimming removed 0 bases at V and 5 bases at J, with 11 bases between. Germline-derived CDR1 and CDR2 are MNHEY and SVGAGI. CDR3 sequence reads: CASSYSYGSDNEQFF. In DNA, the CDR3 is TGTGCCAGCAGTTACTCGTACGGGAGCGACAATGAGCAGTTCTTC.

This chain uses TRBV11-2 with TRBJ1-3; 8 bases map to TRBD1. V shed 5 bases, J shed 4 bases, and the junction held 10 bases outside the gene matches. Germline values: CDR1 SGHAT, CDR2 FQNNGV. This CDR3 is 16 amino acids long. CDR3 residues: CASSRIHRGVGNTIYF. Written as DNA, the CDR3 is TGTGCCAGCAGCCGAATACACAGGGGGGTAGGAAACACCATATATTTT.